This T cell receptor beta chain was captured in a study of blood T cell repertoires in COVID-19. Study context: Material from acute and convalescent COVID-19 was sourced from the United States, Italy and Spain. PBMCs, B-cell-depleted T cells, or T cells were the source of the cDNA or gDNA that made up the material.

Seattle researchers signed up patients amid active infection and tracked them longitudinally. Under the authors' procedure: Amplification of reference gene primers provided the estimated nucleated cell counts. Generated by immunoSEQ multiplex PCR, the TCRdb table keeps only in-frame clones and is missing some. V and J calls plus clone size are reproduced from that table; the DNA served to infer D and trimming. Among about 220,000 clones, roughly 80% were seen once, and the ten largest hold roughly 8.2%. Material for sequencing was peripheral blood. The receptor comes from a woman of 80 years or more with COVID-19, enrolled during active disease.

The CDR3 nucleotides read TGCGCCAGCAGCCAAGATGCCCGGTATAGCGGCTCCTACAATGAGCAGTTCTTC. It codes for CASSQDARYSGSYNEQFF. The rearrangement links TRBV4-1 to TRBJ2-1; possible D gene TRBD2, 6 bases. The ends were cut back, 0 bases at V and 0 bases at J, with 15 bases in the middle. The CDR3 runs to 18 residues. Germline V lookup: CDR1 MGHRA, CDR2 YSYEKL.